Below are 26 T cell receptor beta chains sequenced from a single sample in a study of blood T cell repertoires in COVID-19 (dated by TCRdb to the early 2020s). Receptor libraries were prepared by the immunoSEQ multiplex PCR assay. Sourced from immuneACCESS, this table was stored by TCRdb with only in-frame sequences that have V and J called. A share of the clones is absent; for the studies checked, an unresolved V gene accounts for under half, and the remainder has no known explanation. The sample has around 120,000 clones on record, 80% of them singletons. The top ten constitute 20% to 30% of the sample. Material: peripheral blood. Receptors were obtained from a human donor in a cohort sampled during active COVID-19.

V is TRBV6-2 or TRBV6-3 and J is TRBJ2-7, with 8 bases identical to TRBD2. This CDR3 spans 14 amino acids. V shed 5 bases and J 0 bases; nucleotides not matched to a gene: 3. The germline CDR1 and CDR2 sequences are MNHEY and SVGEGT. The CDR3 DNA reads as TGTGCCAGCAGTCCCAGCGGGAGCTCCTACGAGCAGTACTTC. Encoded protein: CASSPSGSSYEQYF.

The chain recombines TRBV3-1 (or the pseudogene TRBV3-2) with TRBJ1-2; D uncertain. The V end was cut by 3 bases, the J end by 5 bases, with 16 bases between. Germline CDR1 reads LGHDT; CDR2 reads YNNKEL (reference sequence). The CDR3 spans 15 residues. CDR3 loop: CASSQAPSSIYGYTF. The CDR3 DNA is TGTGCCAGCAGCCAGGCCCCTAGTTCGATTTATGGCTACACCTTC.

This sequence joins TRBV19 and TRBJ2-5; tentative D call: TRBD2 (5 bases). Trimming left V 4 bases short and J 4 bases short, with 7 bases between. The CDR3 is 12 amino acids. CDR1 and CDR2 from the germline V gene are LNHDA and SQIVND (reference sequence). CDR3: CASSNEGETQYF. The CDR3 DNA reads as TGTGCCAGTAGTAATGAGGGAGAGACCCAGTACTTC.

The chain joins TRBV28 to TRBJ2-6; the D gene is possibly TRBD1 (5 bases). Germline V lookup: CDR1 MDHEN, CDR2 SYDVKM. This CDR3 has 15 amino acids. V was pared by 5 bases and J by 0 bases, with 8 bases between. This chain's CDR3 is CASSLTGSGANVLTF. For the CDR3, the DNA is TGTGCCAGCAGTCTAACAGGCTCTGGGGCCAACGTCCTGACTTTC.

This sequence joins TRBV7-6 and TRBJ2-2, with D possibly being TRBD2 (5 bases). The CDR3 consists of 15 residues. V gave up 1 base and J gave up 7 bases, with 13 bases separating them. Germline V gene lookup returns CDR1 SGHVS and CDR2 FNYEAQ. The CDR3 DNA sequence: TGTGCCAGCAGCTTAGTTCCTAGCTCGAACGGGGAGCTGTTTTTT. Protein sequence: CASSLVPSSNGELFF.

This clone occurred once. The V gene is TRBV28, the J gene TRBJ1-2; TRBD1 is a possible D gene (6 bases). CDR1 is MDHEN and CDR2 is SYDVKM in the germline V gene. The CDR3 is 15 residues long. Trimming took 4 bases from V and 4 from J, leaving 16 bases between them. The DNA for the CDR3 is TGTGCCAGCAGTTACCGGGACACCAAATTCTATGGCTACACCTTC. Translating it yields CASSYRDTKFYGYTF.

The chain has TRBV6-5 and TRBJ2-1, with 10 bases matching TRBD2. This CDR3 spans 16 amino acids. Losses at the gene ends were 2 bases for V and 6 bases for J; bases not matched to a gene: 7. Per the germline V gene, CDR1 is MNHEY and CDR2 is SVGAGI. CDR3 residues: CASSYDTSGVPNEQFF. The CDR3 DNA is TGTGCCAGCAGTTACGATACTAGCGGGGTCCCCAATGAGCAGTTCTTC.

The chain recombines TRBV6-5 with TRBJ2-7; 10 bases are shared with TRBD1. With 7 bases clipped from V and 6 bases from J, the junction kept 12 bases outside the gene matches. The CDR3 runs to 15 residues. CDR1 is MNHEY, CDR2 SVGAGI, per germline. The CDR3 protein is CASITPGQGLGEQYF. DNA of the CDR3: TGTGCCAGCATCACCCCGGGACAGGGGTTGGGCGAGCAGTACTTC.

The chain uses TRBV5-1 and TRBJ1-2; TRBD1 is a possible D gene (5 bases). V lost 4 bases, J lost 8 bases, and 21 bases lay in between. CDR1 SGHRS and CDR2 YFSETQ come from the germline V gene. The CDR3 is 15 amino acids. In DNA form, the CDR3 reads TGCGCCAGCAGCATCAGGGAAAGTGGACGTAGCGGCTACACCTTC. It codes for CASSIRESGRSGYTF.

This chain uses TRBV2 with TRBJ2-1, with 9 nucleotides matching TRBD2. The V segment lost 3 bases and the J segment 4 bases; nucleotides outside the gene matches: 7. This CDR3 has 16 residues. Germline CDR1 reads SNHLY; CDR2 reads FYNNEI. CDR3 amino acids: CASSDSSGAFYNEQFF. The CDR3 DNA follows: TGTGCCAGCAGTGATTCTAGCGGGGCGTTTTACAATGAGCAGTTCTTC.

The rearrangement links TRBV9 to TRBJ2-2; 7 positions match TRBD1. The CDR3 loop spans 15 amino acids. The ends lost 4 bases at V and 7 bases at J; junction bases unmatched: 10. Looked up from germline, CDR1 is SGDLS and CDR2 is YYNGEE. The CDR3 spells CASSKGASESGELFF. The CDR3 bases are TGTGCCAGCAGCAAGGGGGCCTCTGAGAGCGGGGAGCTGTTTTTT.

For this clone: The junction does not match germline at one end; this may be a read error. This chain joins TRBV7-2 and TRBJ1-1, with unresolved D. The CDR3 covers 15 residues. Germline values: CDR1 SGHTA, CDR2 FQGNSA. CDR3 sequence reads: CASSLTGSWNSEAFF. In DNA, the CDR3 is TGTGCCAGCAGCTTAACGGGAAGTTGGAACTCTGAAGCTTTCTTT. The full variable domain, with the rest looked up from reference TRBV7-2 and TRBJ1-1, is GAGVSQSPSNKVTEKGKDVELRCDPISGHTALYWYRQSLGQGLEFLIYFQGNSAPDKSGLPSDRFSAERTGGSVSTLTIQRTQQEDSAVYLCASSLTGSWNSEAFFGQGTRLTVV.

This clone came up a few times. This rearrangement joins TRBV20-1 to TRBJ1-2; a possible D gene is TRBD1 (6 bases). The germline V and J ends were trimmed by 3 bases and 4 bases, with 21 bases remaining between them. CDR3 length: 16 residues. Per germline, CDR1 DFQATT and CDR2 SNEGSKA (reference sequence). The CDR3 here is CSASLLLVDSLYGYTF. CDR3 nucleotides: TGCAGTGCTAGTTTACTCTTGGTGGACAGCCTCTATGGCTACACCTTC.

This clone was observed a handful of times. The gene calls are TRBV18 and TRBJ1-2; D might be TRBD1 (6 bases). This CDR3 has 18 residues. Germline V gene data show CDR1 as KGHSH and CDR2 as LQKENI. Trimming cost V 2 bases and J 2 bases, with 21 bases left between them. The DNA for the CDR3 is TGTGCCAGCTCACCAACCCATCCCAGGGGACCCATAAACTATGGCTACACCTTC. Translated, it gives CASSPTHPRGPINYGYTF.

CDR3: CASSVGLEWGETQYF. CDR3 nucleotides: TGTGCCAGCAGCGTAGGGTTGGAGTGGGGCGAGACCCAGTACTTC. The J gene is TRBJ2-5, the V gene TRBV9, with D possibly TRBD1 on 5 matching bases. The CDR3 runs 15 residues. The germline CDR1 and CDR2 sequences are SGDLS and YYNGEE. V lost 0 bases, J lost 5 bases, and 14 bases lay in between.

The rearrangement uses TRBV3-1 (or the pseudogene TRBV3-2) and TRBJ1-2; D is perhaps TRBD1 (6 bases). Trimming cost V 0 bases and J 1 base, with 15 bases left between them. Per the germline V gene, CDR1 is LGHDT and CDR2 is YNNKEL (reference sequence). The CDR3 has 17 amino acids. CDR3 in amino acids: CASSQDGQGIGNYGYTF. The CDR3 DNA reads as TGTGCCAGCAGCCAAGATGGCCAGGGGATCGGTAACTATGGCTACACCTTC.

This clone was seen only a few times. The V and J genes are TRBV19 and TRBJ1-5, with 10 positions matching TRBD1. CDR1 is LNHDA and CDR2 is SQIVND in the germline V gene (reference sequence). The CDR3 is 12 amino acids. V trimming: 10 bases; J trimming: 6 bases; junction bases outside the gene matches: 3. CDR3 protein: CATRTGGQPQHF. The DNA for the CDR3 is TGTGCCACTCGGACAGGGGGTCAGCCCCAGCATTTT.

The chain couples TRBV27 to TRBJ1-2; 8 bases are shared with TRBD1. The trim removed 6 bases at V and 4 bases at J, leaving 4 bases unmatched. The germline V gene has CDR1 MNHEY and CDR2 SMNVEV (reference sequence). CDR3 length: 13 amino acids. DNA of the CDR3: TGTGCCAGCAGGGACAGGGTTACCTATGGCTACACCTTC. Its protein product is CASRDRVTYGYTF.

The CDR3 coding sequence is TGTGCCAGCAGCTGGGCCTCCACTAGCGGGGGAGGTGGTACGCAGTATTTT. Its translation is CASSWASTSGGGGTQYF. This chain joins TRBV5-6 and TRBJ2-3; 11 bases map to TRBD2. The CDR3 has 17 residues. V lost 3 bases and J lost 8; bases outside the gene matches: 14. CDR1 SGHDT and CDR2 YYEEEE come from the germline V gene.

This chain uses TRBV3-1 (or the pseudogene TRBV3-2) with TRBJ2-7, with TRBD1 matching over 7 bases. CDR3 size: 14 residues. CDR1 and CDR2 from the germline V gene are LGHDT and YNNKEL (reference sequence). V was pared by 7 bases and J by 2 bases, with 8 bases of the junction left unmatched. The CDR3 DNA reads TGTGCCAGCACCCGACAGGGCCAAACCTACGAGCAGTACTTC. It translates to CASTRQGQTYEQYF.

This chain uses TRBV7-2 with TRBJ1-4; D is perhaps TRBD1 (6 bases). The CDR3 is 17 amino acids. V dropped 4 bases and J dropped 7 bases, with 22 bases sitting between them. The germline gives CDR1 SGHTA, CDR2 FQGNSA. In nucleotides, the CDR3 is TGTGCCAGCAGCTCGAACCCGTCAGGGGCTGGTGGTGAAAAACTGTTTTTT. Protein product: CASSSNPSGAGGEKLFF. Looking up the rest from reference TRBV7-2 and TRBJ1-4 gives the full variable domain: GAGVSQSPSNKVTEKGKDVELRCDPISGHTALYWYRQSLGQGLEFLIYFQGNSAPDKSGLPSDRFSAERTGGSVSTLTIQRTQQEDSAVYLCASSSNPSGAGGEKLFFGSGTQLSVL.

This chain connects TRBV7-9 to TRBJ2-1; 8 bases are a match to TRBD2. The CDR3 loop spans 16 amino acids. Germline-derived CDR1 and CDR2 are SEHNR and FQNEAQ (reference sequence). After removal of 5 bases from V and 4 bases from J, the junction contained 10 bases not matched to a gene. The CDR3 is CASSPQRLARYNEQFF. In DNA, the CDR3 is TGTGCCAGCAGCCCTCAGCGACTAGCGCGGTACAATGAGCAGTTCTTC.

The J gene is TRBJ2-1, the V gene TRBV6-5; maybe TRBD1 (5 bases). This CDR3 comprises 15 residues. CDR1 is MNHEY, CDR2 SVGAGI, per germline. Trimming removed 6 bases at V and 2 bases at J, with 14 bases between. CDR3 DNA: TGTGCCAGCAGCTCCGACAGTCCTGCCTACAATGAGCAGTTCTTC. Its translation: CASSSDSPAYNEQFF.

The chain combines TRBV4-1 with TRBJ2-3; TRBD2 might be the D (5 bases). This CDR3 has 14 amino acids. Germline CDR1 reads MGHRA; CDR2 reads YSYEKL. The V and J ends lost 1 base and 3 bases respectively, with 8 bases between them. CDR3 residues: CASSQGRRTDTQYF. DNA for the CDR3: TGCGCCAGCAGCCAAGGTAGGAGGACAGATACGCAGTATTTT.

The CDR3 loop reads CASSLRLAGVYEQYF. The DNA for the CDR3 is TGTGCCAGCAGTTTACGCCTAGCGGGAGTCTACGAGCAGTACTTC. J is TRBJ2-7 and V is TRBV28; TRBD2 matches 10 bases. V trimming: 2 bases; J trimming: 3 bases; junction bases outside the gene matches: 4. CDR3 length: 15 residues. The germline V gene encodes CDR1 MDHEN and CDR2 SYDVKM.

V is TRBV30 and J is TRBJ1-5; D is uncertain. Germline CDR1 is GTSNPN and CDR2 is SVGIG (reference sequence). Trimming removed 2 bases at V and 2 bases at J, with 4 bases between. The CDR3 is 12 amino acids. CDR3 in amino acids: CAWSQGNQPQHF. CDR3 nucleotide sequence: TGTGCCTGGAGTCAGGGCAATCAGCCCCAGCATTTT. The full variable domain, rest sourced from reference TRBV30 and TRBJ1-5, is SQTIHQWPATLVQPVGSPLSLECTVEGTSNPNLYWYRQAAGRGLQLLFYSVGIGQISSEVPQNLSASRPQDRQFILSSKKLLLSDSGFYLCAWSQGNQPQHFGDGTRLSIL.